The sequence of this T cell receptor (beta chain) was determined in a study of PD-1 blockade in mismatch repair-deficient tumors. Points from the study as a whole: After pembrolizumab, tumor-resident clones rose rapidly, then generally contracted before radiologic responses.

V shed 0 bases and J shed 6 bases, with 16 bases lying between them. Germline V CDR1 and CDR2: SGDLS, YYNGEE. CDR3 length: 15 residues. With regard to this clone: Its specificity is not known.

Sequencing was performed with immunoSEQ multiplex PCR; in TCRdb, only in-frame clones are kept and a portion is missing. In the table there are tens of thousands of clones, 80% to 90% of which are singletons. This chain links TRBV9 with TRBJ2-7, with a possible D match to TRBD1 (6 bases). The receptor was derived from an adult with mismatch repair-deficient cancer. The sample was peripheral blood, taken 44 weeks after starting pembrolizumab. As DNA, the CDR3 is TGTGCCAGCAGCGTAGGATGGGGACACCCCGGCGAGCAGTACTTC. It codes for CASSVGWGHPGEQYF. Filled out from reference TRBV9 and TRBJ2-7, the complete variable domain reads DSGVTQTPKHLITATGQRVTLRCSPRSGDLSVYWYQQSLDQGLQFLIQYYNGEERAKGNILERFSAQQFPDLHSELNLSSLELGDSALYFCASSVGWGHPGEQYFGPGTRLTVT.